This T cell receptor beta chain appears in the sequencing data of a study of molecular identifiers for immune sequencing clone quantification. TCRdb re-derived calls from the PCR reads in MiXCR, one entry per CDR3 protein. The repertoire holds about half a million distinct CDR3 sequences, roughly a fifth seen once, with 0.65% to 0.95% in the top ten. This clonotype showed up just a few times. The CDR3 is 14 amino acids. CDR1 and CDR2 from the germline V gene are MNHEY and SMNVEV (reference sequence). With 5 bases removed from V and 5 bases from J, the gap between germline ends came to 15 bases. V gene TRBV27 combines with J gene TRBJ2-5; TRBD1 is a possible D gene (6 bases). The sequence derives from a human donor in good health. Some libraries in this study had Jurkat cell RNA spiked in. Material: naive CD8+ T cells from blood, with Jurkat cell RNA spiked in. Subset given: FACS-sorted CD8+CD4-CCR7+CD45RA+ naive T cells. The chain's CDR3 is CASSRGQKGETQYF. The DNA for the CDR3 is TGTGCCAGCAGTCGAGGACAGAAAGGGGAGACCCAGTACTTC.